Listed here are 27 T cell receptor beta chains from one sample, sequenced in a study of blood T cell repertoires in COVID-19. Some clones are missing from TCRdb's copy, which holds only in-frame ones; the method was immunoSEQ multiplex PCR. The table has 150,000 to 200,000 clones, less than 85% seen once. The source material was peripheral blood. The receptors were sampled from a woman of 80 years or more with acute or convalescent COVID-19.

This chain joins TRBV19 and TRBJ2-7; 8 nucleotides match TRBD2. There are 15 residues in the CDR3. CDR1 LNHDA and CDR2 SQIVND come from the germline V gene (reference sequence). J lost 2 bases, V lost 3 bases, and 6 bases had no gene match. As DNA, the CDR3 is TGTGCCAGTAGTATTCGGGCGGGGGGTACCTACGAGCAGTACTTC. Residues: CASSIRAGGTYEQYF.

Only one count was recorded for this clone. This chain links TRBV6-5 with TRBJ2-7; D is unresolved. Germline V lookup: CDR1 MNHEY, CDR2 SVGAGI. Trimming stripped 0 bases from V and 5 bases from J, with 14 bases between. The CDR3 contains 15 residues. The CDR3 DNA follows: TGTGCCAGCAGTTACTCGATCGGTCGCCGCCACGAGCAGTACTTC. Its protein product is CASSYSIGRRHEQYF.

The rearrangement uses TRBV2 and TRBJ1-5, with TRBD1 as a possible D gene (5 bases). This CDR3 contains 13 residues. V was clipped by 2 bases and J by 9 bases, with 11 bases between them. Germline assignment: CDR1 SNHLY and CDR2 FYNNEI. CDR3 residues: CASSERGLGPQHF. The CDR3 DNA follows: TGTGCCAGCAGTGAAAGGGGCCTCGGGCCCCAGCATTTT.

This clone was seen a few times. This chain's CDR3 is CASSGPGLPSNQPQHF. DNA of the CDR3: TGTGCCAGTAGTGGCCCCGGGTTACCTAGCAATCAGCCCCAGCATTTT. This chain connects TRBV19 to TRBJ1-5; D gene uncertain. This CDR3 is 16 amino acids long. Trimming left V 5 bases short and J 0 bases short, with 14 bases between. CDR1 LNHDA and CDR2 SQIVND come from the germline V gene (reference sequence).

The chain couples TRBV4-2 to TRBJ2-7; 9 nucleotides line up with TRBD1. The CDR3 contains 17 residues. J gave up 5 bases and V 5 bases, and 16 bases lay outside the gene matches. The germline V gene encodes CDR1 LGHNA and CDR2 YNFKEQ. The DNA of the CDR3 is TGTGCCAGCAGCAGAACGACCGGGACAGGGATTGGGAACGAGCAGTACTTC. Translating gives CASSRTTGTGIGNEQYF.

This clone was seen only a few times. This chain connects TRBV7-9 to TRBJ2-2; perhaps TRBD2 as D (5 bases). The CDR3 extends over 13 amino acids. Deletions cut 6 bases from V and 6 bases from J, with 11 bases between. Germline V gives CDR1 SEHNR, CDR2 FQNEAQ (reference sequence). CDR3 residues: CASRSEGAGELFF. Here the CDR3 DNA reads TGTGCCAGCAGGTCAGAGGGCGCCGGGGAGCTGTTTTTT.

This clone was recorded a few times. The CDR3 spells CASRTQGGGNTEAFF. The CDR3 DNA is TGTGCCAGCAGGACGCAGGGAGGAGGGAACACTGAAGCTTTCTTT. This rearrangement joins TRBV5-4 to TRBJ1-1, with a weak D call TRBD1 (5 bases). CDR1 is SGHNT and CDR2 is YYREEE in the germline V gene (reference sequence). Trimming shortened V by 5 bases and J by 1 base, and 15 bases separated the two germline ends. This CDR3 is built from 15 residues.

This chain connects TRBV27 to TRBJ2-3; 8 positions match TRBD2. Germline V gene lookup returns CDR1 MNHEY and CDR2 SMNVEV (reference sequence). With V trimmed by 2 bases and J by 6 bases, 10 bases remained unmatched. This CDR3 is built from 16 residues. CDR3 loop: CASSLRPSGRMDTQYF. CDR3 DNA sequence: TGTGCCAGCAGTTTAAGACCTAGCGGGCGGATGGATACGCAGTATTTT.

The CDR3 bases are TGCAGCGTTGGCGTGGGGGGAACTAATGAAAAACTGTTTTTT. Protein product: CSVGVGGTNEKLFF. This chain links TRBV29-1 with TRBJ1-4, with D possibly matching TRBD1 (5 bases). The CDR3 is 14 residues long. Germline V gives CDR1 SQVTM, CDR2 ANQGSEA. Trimming stripped 4 bases from V and 1 base from J, with 10 bases between.

V is TRBV7-2 and J is TRBJ2-3; 12 positions agree with TRBD2. Germline V gene sequence: CDR1 SGHTA, CDR2 FQGNSA. The trim removed 5 bases at V and 5 bases at J, leaving 5 bases unmatched. This CDR3 is 15 amino acids long. CDR3 region: CASSDGLAGKDTQYF. For the CDR3, the DNA is TGTGCCAGCAGCGACGGACTAGCGGGAAAAGATACGCAGTATTTT.

The chain couples TRBV24-1 to TRBJ1-1; no clear D. CDR3 size: 14 residues. CDR1 is KGHDR, CDR2 SFDVKD, per germline. Deletions cut 7 bases from V and 0 bases from J, with 11 bases between. CDR3 residues: CATSSAEMNTEAFF. The CDR3 DNA reads as TGTGCCACCAGCTCCGCGGAAATGAACACTGAAGCTTTCTTT.

This chain connects TRBV6-5 to TRBJ2-2; 10 positions match TRBD1. CDR1 and CDR2 from the germline V gene are MNHEY and SVGAGI. V dropped 0 bases and J dropped 6; count of bases not matched to a gene: 1. The CDR3 is made up of 15 amino acids. CDR3 amino acids: CASSYSGQGAGELFF. CDR3 coding DNA: TGTGCCAGCAGTTACTCCGGACAGGGGGCCGGGGAGCTGTTTTTT.

The rearrangement joins TRBV10-1 to TRBJ2-2; 8 bases match TRBD1. Trimming cost V 4 bases and J 5 bases; bases outside gene matches: 3. The V gene's germline CDR1 is WNHNN and CDR2 SYGVQD (reference sequence). This CDR3 has 14 residues. As DNA, the CDR3 is TGCGCCAGCAGTGGGAACAGGGGGACCGGGGAGCTGTTTTTT. It translates to CASSGNRGTGELFF.

The V gene is TRBV9, the J gene TRBJ2-2, with D uncertain. The V and J ends lost 3 bases and 5 bases respectively, with 14 bases between them. The CDR3 consists of 15 residues. Germline V gene sequence: CDR1 SGDLS, CDR2 YYNGEE. The CDR3: CASSGGALRTGELFF. The CDR3, as DNA: TGTGCCAGCAGCGGCGGAGCCCTGAGAACCGGGGAGCTGTTTTTT. Filled out from reference TRBV9 and TRBJ2-2, the complete variable domain reads DSGVTQTPKHLITATGQRVTLRCSPRSGDLSVYWYQQSLDQGLQFLIQYYNGEERAKGNILERFSAQQFPDLHSELNLSSLELGDSALYFCASSGGALRTGELFFGEGSRLTVL.

This chain connects TRBV6-5 to TRBJ2-7, with 10 positions matching TRBD1. V lost 5 bases and J lost 5; bases outside the gene matches: 9. Per the germline V gene, CDR1 is MNHEY and CDR2 is SVGAGI. CDR3 length: 15 amino acids. The CDR3 sequence is CASSTQGQGGNEQYF. In DNA, the CDR3 is TGTGCCAGCAGTACCCAAGGACAGGGGGGGAACGAGCAGTACTTC.

This clone was detected a few times. The V gene is TRBV6-1, the J gene TRBJ2-3; 8 positions agree with TRBD2. Germline CDR1 is MNHNS and CDR2 is SASEGT. Trimming cost V 2 bases and J 6 bases; bases outside gene matches: 13. The CDR3 spans 17 residues. CDR3 residues: CASSERRSDRGRDTQYF. The CDR3 DNA sequence: TGTGCCAGCAGTGAAAGGCGGTCTGATCGCGGGAGGGATACGCAGTATTTT.

The chain combines TRBV15 with TRBJ1-5, with D unresolved. Per germline, CDR1 LNHNV and CDR2 YYDKDF (reference sequence). The length of the CDR3 is 13 residues. Trimming removed 0 bases from V and 7 bases from J, with 7 bases in between. The CDR3 nucleotides are TGTGCCACCAGCAGAGACCCGGGACAGCCCCAGCATTTT. Protein product: CATSRDPGQPQHF.

This rearrangement joins TRBV7-2 to TRBJ1-1; no reliable D call. V was shortened by 5 bases and J by 0 bases, with 16 bases between the two germline ends. Germline V gives CDR1 SGHTA, CDR2 FQGNSA. The CDR3 totals 16 residues. CDR3 DNA sequence: TGTGCCAGCAGCCCCCACGGAGGAAGAATGAACACTGAAGCTTTCTTT. Its protein is CASSPHGGRMNTEAFF.

This chain joins TRBV28 and TRBJ2-7; a weak D match, TRBD2 (7 bases). Germline CDR1 is MDHEN and CDR2 is SYDVKM. This CDR3 is built from 15 residues. V was shortened by 5 bases and J by 7 bases, with 21 bases between the two germline ends. CDR3 DNA sequence: TGTGCCAGCAGTCTCCCCGAGGTTCGGGGGGCGGAGCAGTACTTC. The encoded protein is CASSLPEVRGAEQYF.

The chain uses TRBV6-5 and TRBJ2-3, with TRBD2 as a possible D gene (6 bases). The CDR3 loop spans 14 amino acids. Trimming took off 6 bases at V and 0 bases at J, with 10 bases between the two ends. Germline V gene sequence: CDR1 MNHEY, CDR2 SVGAGI. The CDR3 reads CASRTGLSTDTQYF. The CDR3 DNA sequence: TGTGCCAGCAGGACGGGACTGAGCACAGATACGCAGTATTTT.

By share, this clone ranks as medium-sized. Other nucleotide sequences from this sample produce the same CDR3. The chain carries TRBV5-6 and TRBJ2-7; 10 bases are shared with TRBD2. CDR3 length equals 14 residues. V lost 5 bases and J lost 1; bases outside the gene matches: 3. Germline CDR1 is SGHDT and CDR2 is YYEEEE. DNA for the CDR3: TGTGCCAGCAGTCGGACTAGCGGATCCTACGAGCAGTACTTC. It specifies CASSRTSGSYEQYF.

The chain joins TRBV6-1 to TRBJ2-1; tentatively, D is TRBD2 (6 bases). The CDR3 contains 18 residues. The V gene lost 2 bases and the J gene lost 1 base, with 18 bases spanning the gap. CDR1 MNHNS and CDR2 SASEGT come from the germline V gene. The CDR3 sequence is CASSEPADGGRSYNEQFF. The CDR3 DNA follows: TGTGCCAGCAGTGAACCCGCTGACGGGGGTCGATCCTACAATGAGCAGTTCTTC.

This clone occurred a few times. CDR3 sequence (DNA): TGTGCCAGCAGTTACGGGACAGGGCGCCCAGATACGCAGTATTTT. As protein: CASSYGTGRPDTQYF. The genes are TRBV6-6 and TRBJ2-3, with 9 bases fitting TRBD1. Germline lookup yields CDR1 MNHNY and CDR2 SVGAGI (reference sequence). V lost 2 bases, J lost 4 bases, and 4 bases stayed unmatched. The CDR3 totals 15 residues.

J is TRBJ1-1 and V is TRBV10-3, with a weak D call TRBD1 (6 bases). CDR3 length: 13 residues. In germline, CDR1 is ENHRY, CDR2 SYGVKD. The germline V and J ends were trimmed by 2 bases and 7 bases, with 11 bases remaining between them. The CDR3 sequence is CAISEIEDSEAFF. DNA of the CDR3: TGTGCCATCAGTGAGATTGAGGACAGTGAAGCTTTCTTT.

The chain has TRBV5-1 and TRBJ1-6, with unresolved D. V lost 0 bases and J lost 8, with 12 bases in between. Germline V gene lookup returns CDR1 SGHRS and CDR2 YFSETQ. The CDR3 sequence is 15 residues long. The CDR3 is CASSLDPDRDSPLHF. CDR3 coding DNA: TGCGCCAGCAGCTTGGACCCCGATCGGGATTCACCCCTCCACTTT.

The sample holds one count of this clone. The V gene is TRBV27, the J gene TRBJ2-5, with no clear D. Trimming removed 3 bases at V and 1 base at J, with 9 bases between. The CDR3 loop spans 14 amino acids. In germline, CDR1 is MNHEY, CDR2 SMNVEV (reference sequence). CDR3 sequence (DNA): TGTGCCAGCAGTTTTACATACCTCCAAGAGACCCAGTACTTC. It translates to CASSFTYLQETQYF.

CDR3 bases: TGCAGTGCTAGTCAGACTAGCGGGAGGTTCTACAATGAGCAGTTCTTC. Translated: CSASQTSGRFYNEQFF. The chain couples TRBV20-1 to TRBJ2-1, with 13 bases aligning to TRBD2. There are 16 residues in the CDR3. Germline lookup yields CDR1 DFQATT and CDR2 SNEGSKA (reference sequence). With 3 bases clipped from V and 3 bases from J, the junction kept 5 bases outside the gene matches.